This T cell receptor beta chain was observed in a study of blood T cell repertoires in COVID-19. About the study: Samples taken during acute and convalescent COVID-19 were collected in the United States, Italy and Spain. The cDNA or gDNA used as material had been derived from T cells, B-cell-depleted T cells, or PBMCs.

Authors' analysis steps: Amplification of reference gene primers provided the estimated nucleated cell counts. Produced via immunoSEQ multiplex PCR; TCRdb's table is partial and in-frame only. Clone size and V and J calls were adopted from that table, with D and trimming inferred from the DNA. In the table there are 90,000 to 110,000 clones, 80% to 85% of which are singletons. V gave up 5 bases and J gave up 8 bases, with 18 bases separating them. Germline V gene data show CDR1 as MDHEN and CDR2 as SYDVKM. This CDR3 comprises 15 residues. Sequences were obtained from peripheral blood. The rearrangement uses TRBV28 and TRBJ1-4; D not certain. The receptor was isolated from an elderly man with acute or convalescent COVID-19. CDR3 in amino acids: CASSPNRAGTEKLFF. The CDR3 DNA is TGTGCCAGCAGTCCCAACAGAGCCGGCACGGAAAAACTGTTTTTT.